Listed here are 25 T cell receptor beta chains from one sample, sequenced in a study of OX40 agonist ivuxolimab in advanced cancers. Data came from immunoSEQ multiplex PCR; TCRdb stores just in-frame clones and leaves some out. Of around 67,000 clones in the sample, 70% to 90% were seen once. Sequencing was performed on CD4+ or CD8+ T cells sorted from blood, taken in a trial of the OX40 agonist ivuxolimab. These receptors all come from an adult with an advanced solid tumor such as melanoma, head and neck, liver or kidney cancer.

This clone was counted only a few times. J is TRBJ2-5 and V is TRBV18, with 9 bases that match TRBD2. Germline CDR1 KGHSH, CDR2 LQKENI. The CDR3 sequence is 16 residues long. Germline trimming cut 2 bases from V and 2 bases from J; bases unmatched to any gene: 6. The CDR3 bases are TGTGCCAGCTCACCAAAGACTAGCGGTTTTCAAGAGACCCAGTACTTC. Amino acids: CASSPKTSGFQETQYF.

The genes are TRBV5-1 and TRBJ2-5; D is perhaps TRBD1 (6 bases). CDR1 and CDR2 (germline): SGHRS, YFSETQ. V lost 4 bases and J lost 5, with 15 bases in between. The CDR3 runs to 14 residues. CDR3 nucleotides: TGCGCCAGCAGCATGGGGGCCTCGTTGGAGACCCAGTACTTC. This encodes CASSMGASLETQYF.

The V and J genes are TRBV7-2 and TRBJ2-2; 10 bases are a match to TRBD2. This CDR3 has 19 residues. V lost 2 bases to trimming and J lost 2 bases; unmatched junction nucleotides: 11. Germline lookup yields CDR1 SGHTA and CDR2 FQGNSA. CDR3: CASSLRGGLATRNTGELFF. The DNA for the CDR3 is TGTGCCAGCAGCTTAAGGGGGGGACTAGCGACCCGAAACACCGGGGAGCTGTTTTTT.

The genes are TRBV7-6 and TRBJ1-1; D possibly corresponds to TRBD1 (5 bases). This CDR3 has 14 amino acids. V was shortened by 5 bases and J by 7 bases, with 17 bases between the two germline ends. Germline V lookup: CDR1 SGHVS, CDR2 FNYEAQ. The CDR3 loop is CASSPTTAVGEAFF. The DNA for the CDR3 is TGTGCCAGCAGCCCTACGACAGCAGTGGGTGAAGCTTTCTTT.

To note about this clone: The same CDR3 also results from other DNA sequences found in this sample. This sequence joins TRBV19 and TRBJ1-6; 7 nucleotides agree with TRBD1. The CDR3 runs to 13 residues. Germline lookup yields CDR1 LNHDA and CDR2 SQIVND (reference sequence). The J segment lost 10 bases and the V segment lost 6 bases, leaving 6 bases of the junction unmatched. The CDR3 loop is CASRTGWDSPLHF. As DNA, the CDR3 is TGTGCCAGTAGGACAGGGTGGGACTCACCCCTCCACTTT.

The V and J genes are TRBV2 and TRBJ2-7; TRBD2 matches at 15 bases. Trimming took 5 bases from V and 5 from J; bases not matched to a gene: 10. The CDR3 contains 17 residues. CDR1 and CDR2 from the germline V gene are SNHLY and FYNNEI. Here the CDR3 reads CASSWTSGRAPPDEQYF. CDR3 nucleotide sequence: TGTGCCAGCAGTTGGACTAGCGGGAGGGCCCCCCCCGACGAGCAGTACTTC.

A few counts support this clone. Other DNA sequences from this sample encode an identical CDR3 as well. The chain couples TRBV6-1 to TRBJ2-7; TRBD2 might be the D (5 bases). The germline CDR1 and CDR2 sequences are MNHNS and SASEGT. Trimming removed 2 bases from V and 3 bases from J, with 8 bases in between. The CDR3 extends over 13 amino acids. In nucleotides, the CDR3 is TGTGCCAGCAGTGAACTAAGCGGCTACGAGCAGTACGTC. This sequence encodes CASSELSGYEQYV.

V and J are TRBV18 and TRBJ1-1, with unresolved D. The germline V gene has CDR1 KGHSH and CDR2 LQKENI. This CDR3 region has 14 residues. The V gene lost 4 bases and the J gene lost 3 bases, with 12 bases spanning the gap. The CDR3 is CASSQTRLDTEAFF. The DNA for the CDR3 is TGTGCCAGCTCACAGACCCGTTTGGACACTGAAGCTTTCTTT.

This clone turned up a few times. V is TRBV7-9 and J is TRBJ1-5; D call uncertain. The V gene's germline CDR1 is SEHNR and CDR2 FQNEAQ (reference sequence). Trimming cost V 1 base and J 9 bases, with 7 bases left between them. CDR3 size: 12 residues. The CDR3 DNA reads TGTGCCAGCAGCTTAGAGGACTCGCCCCAGCATTTT. This translates into CASSLEDSPQHF.

The chain carries TRBV7-2 and TRBJ2-7; D not resolved. Between the trimmed V and J ends, which lost 8 bases and 1 base, there was a span of 15 bases. From germline, CDR1 is SGHTA and CDR2 FQGNSA. This CDR3 spans 14 amino acids. CDR3 sequence reads: CASPVFGRSYEQYV. The CDR3 DNA follows: TGTGCCAGCCCCGTCTTCGGTAGGTCCTACGAGCAGTACGTC.

V and J are TRBV13 and TRBJ2-4; possibly TRBD1 for D (5 bases). V lost 5 bases, J lost 5 bases, and 10 bases lay in between. This CDR3 has 13 residues. CDR1 is PRHDT and CDR2 is FYEKMQ in the germline V gene (reference sequence). CDR3 loop: CASSPIGENIQYF. In DNA, the CDR3 is TGTGCCAGCAGCCCGATAGGGGAAAACATTCAGTACTTC.

The chain carries TRBV21-1 and TRBJ1-2; TRBD1 reflects the table's D call only, with no check against the DNA. TRBV21-1 is reported as a pseudogene. The length of the CDR3 is 14 residues. The CDR3 loop reads CASSPYRHFDGYTF. CDR3 in DNA: TGTGCCAGCAGCCCTTACAGGCATTTTGATGGCTACACCTTC.

The chain links TRBV7-2 to TRBJ2-1, with D unclear. Per the germline V gene, CDR1 is SGHTA and CDR2 is FQGNSA. The V end was cut by 1 base, the J end by 8 bases, with 9 bases between. This CDR3 has 13 residues. CDR3 coding DNA: TGTGCCAGCAGCTTAGGGTATGCGGATGAGCAGTTCTTC. Protein: CASSLGYADEQFF.

The V and J genes are TRBV7-2 and TRBJ1-6; maybe TRBD1 (5 bases). Trimming took off 1 base at V and 0 bases at J, with 7 bases between the two ends. The CDR3 totals 16 residues. Germline V gives CDR1 SGHTA, CDR2 FQGNSA. This chain's CDR3 is CASSLEGSSYNSPLHF. The CDR3 DNA reads TGTGCCAGCAGCTTAGAGGGGAGCTCCTATAATTCACCCCTCCACTTT. Together with reference TRBV7-2 and TRBJ1-6, the CDR3 gives the full variable domain: GAGVSQSPSNKVTEKGKDVELRCDPISGHTALYWYRQSLGQGLEFLIYFQGNSAPDKSGLPSDRFSAERTGGSVSTLTIQRTQQEDSAVYLCASSLEGSSYNSPLHFGNGTRLTVT.

The gene calls are TRBV6-6 and TRBJ2-7; no firm D call. Trimming removed 9 bases at V and 5 bases at J, with 17 bases between. Looked up from germline, CDR1 is MNHNY and CDR2 is SVGAGI (reference sequence). The CDR3 has 13 amino acids. The CDR3 is CASTPGSVHEQYF. DNA for the CDR3: TGTGCCAGTACCCCTGGATCGGTCCACGAGCAGTACTTC.

The chain joins TRBV5-4 to TRBJ1-5; no firm D call. The CDR3 spans 13 residues. From germline, CDR1 is SGHNT and CDR2 YYREEE (reference sequence). V was cut by 2 bases and J by 0 bases, with 3 bases left in between. The CDR3 loop is CASSFDSNQPQHF. CDR3 DNA sequence: TGTGCCAGCAGCTTTGATAGCAATCAGCCCCAGCATTTT.

This chain joins TRBV7-2 and TRBJ2-5; D is perhaps TRBD2 (5 bases). This CDR3 contains 14 residues. CDR1 is SGHTA, CDR2 FQGNSA, per germline. V shed 4 bases and J shed 5 bases, with 14 bases lying between them. In DNA, the CDR3 is TGTGCCAGCAGCTCCCACGGGGAGCAGGAGACCCAGTACTTC. It translates to CASSSHGEQETQYF.

Turning to this clone: The DNA is omitted, as the CDR3 cannot be located on it reliably, and the CDR3 follows TCRdb's listing. The genes are TRBV21-1 and TRBJ1-2; TRBD1 reflects the table's D call only, with no check against the DNA. TRBV21-1 is recorded as a pseudogene. A total of 14 residues make up the CDR3, ends included. CDR3 region: CASSNVAGGARYTF.

The J gene is TRBJ2-7, the V gene TRBV7-8; 10 nucleotides agree with TRBD1. The CDR3 totals 14 residues. Germline values: CDR1 SGHVS, CDR2 FQNEAQ. V trimming: 4 bases; J trimming: 4 bases; junction bases outside the gene matches: 4. CDR3 nucleotide sequence: TGTGCCAGCAGCTCGACAGGGGGCGGGTACGAGCAGTACTTC. Amino acid sequence: CASSSTGGGYEQYF.

This chain links TRBV6-6 with TRBJ2-1; 8 bases map to TRBD2. Trimming cost V 7 bases and J 6 bases; bases outside gene matches: 11. Germline V gene sequence: CDR1 MNHNY, CDR2 SVGAGI (reference sequence). The CDR3 spans 15 residues. The CDR3 DNA reads as TGTGCCAGCACCTCGCCGGGACTAGGCACCAATGAGCAGTTCTTC. It translates to CASTSPGLGTNEQFF.

The chain has TRBV19 and TRBJ2-2, with 8 bases fitting TRBD2. The CDR3 length is 22 residues. CDR1 and CDR2 from the germline V gene are LNHDA and SQIVND (reference sequence). J lost 2 bases, V lost 9 bases, and 29 bases had no gene match. The CDR3 DNA follows: TGTGCCAGCACACGGGGAAGGGGACTAGAACCAAAAACCCTCTTTAACACCGGGGAGCTGTTTTTT. Amino acids: CASTRGRGLEPKTLFNTGELFF.

The gene calls are TRBV5-6 and TRBJ1-1; D not resolved. The V gene's germline CDR1 is SGHDT and CDR2 YYEEEE. Trimming pared 3 bases from V and 0 bases from J, leaving 9 bases between. This CDR3 has 14 amino acids. CDR3 bases: TGTGCCAGCAGCTCCCGATACTTGAACACTGAAGCTTTCTTT. This codes for CASSSRYLNTEAFF.

This chain links TRBV9 with TRBJ2-7; 8 nucleotides line up with TRBD1. With V trimmed by 0 bases and J by 6 bases, 11 bases remained unmatched. CDR1 is SGDLS and CDR2 is YYNGEE in the germline V gene. CDR3 size: 16 residues. CDR3 nucleotides: TGTGCCAGCAGCGTAGTTCCAGGGGACAGGCTAGGCGAGCAGTACGTC. Translated: CASSVVPGDRLGEQYV.

The rearrangement joins TRBV25-1 to TRBJ2-3; a possible D gene is TRBD2 (7 bases). Per the germline V gene, CDR1 is MGHDK and CDR2 is SYGVNS. This CDR3 has 15 amino acids. The V and J ends lost 3 bases and 1 base respectively, with 11 bases between them. CDR3 in amino acids: CASSDRRGRTDTQYF. The CDR3 DNA is TGTGCCAGCAGTGACCGGCGGGGGCGCACAGATACGCAGTATTTT.

The rearrangement joins TRBV27 to TRBJ2-7, with 8 positions matching TRBD2. Germline-derived CDR1 and CDR2 are MNHEY and SMNVEV (reference sequence). The CDR3 runs 15 residues. The J segment lost 3 bases and the V segment lost 5 bases, leaving 9 bases of the junction unmatched. CDR3 sequence reads: CASSDLAGNYYEQYF. The CDR3 DNA follows: TGTGCCAGCAGTGACCTAGCGGGTAACTACTACGAGCAGTACTTC.